Here is one T cell receptor beta chain with its context. Its antigen is unknown. Treatment noted: oral pan-JAK inhibitor, 5-10 mg twice daily. Those with alopecia areata gave lesional scalp punch biopsies and peripheral blood. The sample belongs to a study of CD8+ T cells in alopecia areata. The overall study: Patients in the study were on tofacitinib for 6 to 18 months, then off it for 6 months.

cDNA reverse transcribed from extracted RNA served as the sequencing template. The data were produced by immunoSEQ multiplex PCR, yet TCRdb's version contains in-frame clones alone and is incomplete. The data contain fewer than 110,000 clones, more than 75% of them singletons. Germline values: CDR1 SGHDT, CDR2 YYEEEE. The V end lost 6 bases, the J end lost 1 base, and 14 bases lay between the germline ends. The CDR3 totals 14 residues. Whole-study findings and limits: Researchers reported that TCR sharing among patients proved less clear than in mice, possibly HLA-linked.

This receptor was taken from a human donor with alopecia areata. The chain combines TRBV5-6 with TRBJ2-7; the D gene could be TRBD1 or TRBD2 (5 bases each). The sample was CD8+ T cells sorted from blood, taken at approximately week 30, from a patient treated with tofacitinib. This chain's CDR3 is CASTTGTGSYEQYF. The CDR3, as DNA: TGTGCCAGCACGACCGGGACCGGATCCTACGAGCAGTACTTC.